In this sample, the clone carrying this T cell receptor (beta chain) turned up many times. MiXCR, applied by TCRdb to the 5' RACE reads, yields one record per CDR3 protein. The sample consists of roughly 67,000 distinct CDR3 sequences, roughly 3.7% of them appearing once. The sample originates from a study of neurological immune-mediated disorders. Source material was 2 million unsorted PBMCs, stored at -80 °C in RNAlater. Sequences were obtained from PBMCs. The sequence came from a man aged 50 or older with multiple sclerosis.

In DNA form, the CDR3 reads TGTGCCAGCTCACCTGAACGGAACACTGAAGCTTTCTTT. Translation: CASSPERNTEAFF. The gene calls are TRBV18 and TRBJ1-1, with D unresolved. The germline V gene encodes CDR1 KGHSH and CDR2 LQKENI. V was cut by 3 bases and J by 1 base, with 6 bases left in between. The CDR3 runs 13 residues.